Listed below are T cell receptor beta chains from one sample, sequenced in a study of blood T cell repertoires in COVID-19. Sequenced by immunoSEQ multiplex PCR; TCRdb stores in-frame clones only, minus some. The repertoire includes tens of thousands of clones, around 88% of them detected once, and around 15% sits in the top ten. Sample: peripheral blood. These receptors all come from a man between 65 and 85 years old with acute or convalescent COVID-19. The CDR3 runs from the conserved cysteine through the conserved F or W. The D gene is left open where the match is weak. Not all rows give a size; the values are once, few, many and, for expanded clones, a class.

clone size: -
D gene: -
V gene: TRBV3-1/TRBV3-2
J gene: TRBJ2-1
CDR3 DNA: TGTGCCAGCAGCACCACTCCGGACTTAAGTTACAATGAGCAGTTCTTC
CDR3 protein: CASSTTPDLSYNEQFF

clone size: once
D gene: TRBD1
V gene: TRBV9
J gene: TRBJ2-5
CDR3 DNA: TGTGCCAGCAGCGCTGACAGGGGGGGAGAGACCCAGTACTTC
CDR3 protein: CASSADRGGETQYF

clone size: -
D gene: -
V gene: TRBV19
J gene: TRBJ2-7
CDR3 DNA: TGTGCCAGTAGCCCCGGAGGAATCTACGAGCAGTACTTC
CDR3 protein: CASSPGGIYEQYF

clone size: once
D gene: -
V gene: TRBV21-1
J gene: TRBJ2-1
CDR3 DNA: TGTGCCAGCAGTCTCAGCGGGACTAGCGTCATTGAGCAGTTCTTC
CDR3 protein: CASSLSGTSVIEQFF

clone size: -
D gene: -
V gene: TRBV6-1
J gene: TRBJ2-7
CDR3 DNA: TGTGCCAGCAGCGAACCTCCGGTCTACGAGCAGTACTTC
CDR3 protein: CASSEPPVYEQYF

clone size: -
D gene: -
V gene: TRBV6-2/TRBV6-3
J gene: TRBJ2-1
CDR3 DNA: TGTGCCAGCAGTTACAGGGGGAGGGTATACAATGAGCAGTTCTTC
CDR3 protein: CASSYRGRVYNEQFF

clone size: -
D gene: -
V gene: TRBV5-5
J gene: TRBJ2-1
CDR3 DNA: TGTGCCAGCAGAACCGACATTCTTGGGGAGCAGTTCTTC
CDR3 protein: CASRTDILGEQFF

clone size: -
D gene: -
V gene: TRBV2
J gene: TRBJ2-2
CDR3 DNA: TGTGCCAGCAGTGACGAGGCCGGGGAGCTGTTTTTT
CDR3 protein: CASSDEAGELFF

clone size: -
D gene: -
V gene: TRBV21-1
J gene: TRBJ2-7
CDR3 DNA: TGTGCCAGCTCAGCAGTACGACAGTCGCCCTACGAGCAGTACTTC
CDR3 protein: CASSAVRQSPYEQYF

clone size: -
D gene: -
V gene: TRBV2
J gene: TRBJ2-7
CDR3 DNA: TGTGCCAGCAGTCTATTTCAGATTGCAGCGACCTACGAGCAGTACTTC
CDR3 protein: CASSLFQIAATYEQYF

clone size: -
D gene: -
V gene: TRBV27
J gene: TRBJ2-7
CDR3 DNA: TGTGCCAGCAGTTTACAGGGTACGGACTACGAGCAGTACTTC
CDR3 protein: CASSLQGTDYEQYF

clone size: -
D gene: -
V gene: TRBV19
J gene: TRBJ2-1
CDR3 DNA: TGTGCCAGTGGACAGTCGAGCTCCTACAATGAGCAGTTCTTC
CDR3 protein: CASGQSSSYNEQFF

clone size: -
D gene: TRBD1
V gene: TRBV27
J gene: TRBJ2-5
CDR3 DNA: TGTGCCAGCGCCAGACAGGGGGGAGAGACCCAGTACTTC
CDR3 protein: CASARQGGETQYF

clone size: once
D gene: -
V gene: TRBV3-1/TRBV3-2
J gene: TRBJ1-5
CDR3 DNA: TGTGCCAGCAGCCCCAGGGCTAGCAATCAGCCCCAGCATTTT
CDR3 protein: CASSPRASNQPQHF

clone size: -
D gene: -
V gene: TRBV5-1
J gene: TRBJ2-5
CDR3 DNA: TGCGCCAGCAGCTACGGAGGCAGTGAGACCCAGTACTTC
CDR3 protein: CASSYGGSETQYF

clone size: -
D gene: TRBD1
V gene: TRBV7-2
J gene: TRBJ1-1
CDR3 DNA: TGTGCCAGCAGCTTATCCAGGACAGGGGGCACTGAAGCTTTCTTT
CDR3 protein: CASSLSRTGGTEAFF

clone size: -
D gene: -
V gene: TRBV11-2
J gene: TRBJ2-5
CDR3 DNA: TGTGCCAGCAGCTTGGCCCAAGAGACCCAGTACTTC
CDR3 protein: CASSLAQETQYF

clone size: -
D gene: TRBD2
V gene: TRBV19
J gene: TRBJ2-3
CDR3 DNA: TGTGCCAGTAGCCCGCGGACTAGCGGGAGTGTAGATACGCAGTATTTT
CDR3 protein: CASSPRTSGSVDTQYF

clone size: -
D gene: -
V gene: TRBV19
J gene: TRBJ1-1
CDR3 DNA: TGTGCCAGTAAGGCCCCAGGGGCGGCGAACACTGAAGCTTTCTTT
CDR3 protein: CASKAPGAANTEAFF

clone size: -
D gene: -
V gene: TRBV28
J gene: TRBJ1-1
CDR3 DNA: TGTGCCAGCAGTCCCACGGGGACTCCATCATGGACTGAAGCTTTCTTT
CDR3 protein: CASSPTGTPSWTEAFF

clone size: -
D gene: -
V gene: TRBV18
J gene: TRBJ2-5
CDR3 DNA: TGTGCCAGCTCAGAGATGGAAGAGACCCAGTACTTC
CDR3 protein: CASSEMEETQYF

clone size: -
D gene: TRBD1
V gene: TRBV15
J gene: TRBJ2-5
CDR3 DNA: TGTGCCACCAGCCCGACAGGGGTTTTCGAAGAGACCCAGTACTTC
CDR3 protein: CATSPTGVFEETQYF

clone size: -
D gene: -
V gene: TRBV5-4
J gene: TRBJ1-2
CDR3 DNA: TGTGCCAGCAGCTCCGAGGGGGTCTATGGCTACACCTTC
CDR3 protein: CASSSEGVYGYTF

clone size: once
D gene: TRBD1
V gene: TRBV5-1
J gene: TRBJ1-2
CDR3 DNA: TGCGCCAGCAGCTTGGCGGGGCAGGGGGCATATGGCTACACCTTC
CDR3 protein: CASSLAGQGAYGYTF

clone size: -
D gene: -
V gene: TRBV5-1
J gene: TRBJ2-3
CDR3 DNA: TGCGCCAGCAGCTTACCGGGACTTAGCACAGATACGCAGTATTTT
CDR3 protein: CASSLPGLSTDTQYF

clone size: once
D gene: TRBD1
V gene: TRBV5-1
J gene: TRBJ2-5
CDR3 DNA: TGCGCCAGCAGCTTCGGGACAGGACCTTTTAGAGAGACCCAGTACTTC
CDR3 protein: CASSFGTGPFRETQYF

clone size: few
D gene: TRBD1
V gene: TRBV18
J gene: TRBJ1-2
CDR3 DNA: TGTGCCAGCTCATTACCGGGACAGGGGAACTATGGCTACACCTTC
CDR3 protein: CASSLPGQGNYGYTF

clone size: -
D gene: TRBD2
V gene: TRBV5-1
J gene: TRBJ2-1
CDR3 DNA: TGCGCCAGCAGCTTGGGCGGGGGGCTCAATGAGCAGTTCTTC
CDR3 protein: CASSLGGGLNEQFF

clone size: -
D gene: -
V gene: TRBV4-3
J gene: TRBJ2-7
CDR3 DNA: TGCGCCAGCAGCCAAGAGCGGCAGGGGCGAGCCTACGAGCAGTACTTC
CDR3 protein: CASSQERQGRAYEQYF

clone size: -
D gene: TRBD2
V gene: TRBV7-2
J gene: TRBJ2-7
CDR3 DNA: TGTGCCAGCAGCTTATTCCTAGCGGGAGGGCCAGCACCATACGAGCAGTACTTC
CDR3 protein: CASSLFLAGGPAPYEQYF

clone size: -
D gene: -
V gene: TRBV29-1
J gene: TRBJ1-1
CDR3 DNA: TGCAGCGTTGGCCTGAACCGTGGCCACACTGAAGCTTTCTTT
CDR3 protein: CSVGLNRGHTEAFF

clone size: -
D gene: -
V gene: TRBV15
J gene: TRBJ1-1
CDR3 DNA: TGTGCCACCAGCAGCGGACAGCCGAACACTGAAGCTTTCTTT
CDR3 protein: CATSSGQPNTEAFF

clone size: -
D gene: TRBD2
V gene: TRBV3-1/TRBV3-2
J gene: TRBJ2-5
CDR3 DNA: TGTGCCAGCAGCCCCTCCGAAGCGGGAGAGCGGGGGACCCAGTACTTC
CDR3 protein: CASSPSEAGERGTQYF

clone size: -
D gene: -
V gene: TRBV29-1
J gene: TRBJ1-1
CDR3 DNA: TGCAGCGTTGAACCCGGGACACCTAGGATCGTTTCAGGAGCTTTCTTT
CDR3 protein: CSVEPGTPRIVSGAFF

clone size: few
D gene: TRBD1
V gene: TRBV19
J gene: TRBJ2-3
CDR3 DNA: TGTGCCAGTAGTATAGACCCCCCCGGGACAGGGCTGGGAGATACGCAGTATTTT
CDR3 protein: CASSIDPPGTGLGDTQYF

clone size: -
D gene: -
V gene: TRBV4-3
J gene: TRBJ2-1
CDR3 DNA: TGCGCCAGCAGCCAAGGGGGGACTGGGGCTTACAATGAGCAGTTCTTC
CDR3 protein: CASSQGGTGAYNEQFF

clone size: -
D gene: TRBD1
V gene: TRBV7-3
J gene: TRBJ2-7
CDR3 DNA: TGTGCCAGCAGCTTAACCACAGGGGTACAGGAGCAGTACTTC
CDR3 protein: CASSLTTGVQEQYF